Below, 18 T cell receptor beta chains from the same sample are listed, as sequenced in a study of breast tumors, draining lymph nodes, adjacent tissues. Breast cancer patients provided tissue from their axillary draining lymph nodes. TCRdb re-analysed the multiplex PCR reads in MiXCR, keeping a single row per CDR3 protein. The sample records 200,000 to 250,000 distinct CDR3 sequences, less than 35% being singletons. The sequenced sample consisted of axillary lymph node tissue. Receptors originate from a female donor with breast cancer. Some clones in this sample may be carry-over from other donors' samples.

This clonotype was counted between two and nine times. This chain connects TRBV28 to TRBJ1-4; no definite D call. The V end lost 8 bases, the J end lost 4 bases, and 14 bases lay between the germline ends. This CDR3 has 14 residues. The germline V gene encodes CDR1 MDHEN and CDR2 SYDVKM. CDR3: CASRGSLFNEKLFF. CDR3 coding DNA: TGTGCCAGCCGGGGATCGCTTTTTAATGAAAAACTGTTTTTT.

This clonotype was seen at least ten times. This chain connects TRBV7-2 to TRBJ2-5, with D possibly being TRBD2 (5 bases). Germline CDR1 and CDR2: SGHTA and FQGNSA. V was cut by 3 bases and J by 5 bases, with 13 bases left in between. This CDR3 contains 14 residues. The CDR3 DNA is TGTGCCAGCAGCTTTGGAAGCGGTGGGGAGACCCAGTACTTC. It translates to CASSFGSGGETQYF.

Comment on this clonotype: This may be a read error, as it is one base from a much larger clone. Given the absence of the conserved phenylalanine or tryptophan at the CDR3 end, a read error is likely. The chain carries TRBV19 and TRBJ2-1; D ambiguous. V was cut by 4 bases and J by 0 bases, with 13 bases left in between. This CDR3 has 16 residues. CDR1 and CDR2 (germline): LNHDA, SQIVND (reference sequence). The CDR3 DNA reads TGTGCCAGTAGTACCCCAAAGGGAAGCTCCTACAATGAGCAGTTCTCC. It specifies CASSTPKGSSYNEQFS.

This clonotype was counted ten times or more. The chain couples TRBV30 to TRBJ1-5, with D maybe TRBD1 (6 bases). This CDR3 has 13 residues. Germline V gives CDR1 GTSNPN, CDR2 SVGIG (reference sequence). Trimming removed 1 base from V and 6 bases from J, with 10 bases in between. The CDR3 DNA is TGTGCCTGGAGTGGTGGGGGGCGTCAGCCCCAGCATTTT. This codes for CAWSGGGRQPQHF.

The rearrangement links TRBV2 to TRBJ1-2; D is tentatively TRBD1 or TRBD2 (5 bases each). The J call may be in error: the DNA end matches TRBJ2-5 better. Per the germline V gene, CDR1 is SNHLY and CDR2 is FYNNEI. This CDR3 spans 13 amino acids. For the CDR3, the DNA is TGTGCCAGCAGGGACTGGCAGGGCGGTGGCCAGTACTTC. Translating gives CASRDWQGGGQYF.

The chain combines TRBV7-3 with TRBJ1-1; D remains unclear. Trimming removed 5 bases at V and 5 bases at J, with 12 bases between. The germline V gene encodes CDR1 SGHTA and CDR2 FQGTGA. The CDR3 is 13 amino acids. The DNA for the CDR3 is TGTGCCAGCAGCGCCGGTGTCAAGACTGAAGCTTTCTTT. It translates to CASSAGVKTEAFF.

This clonotype was detected a few times. The V and J genes are TRBV20-1 and TRBJ2-5, with 12 bases identical to TRBD2. The CDR3 runs 16 residues. The V gene end was trimmed by 1 base and the J gene end by 5 bases; junction bases not matched to a gene: 8. The germline CDR1 and CDR2 sequences are DFQATT and SNEGSKA (reference sequence). CDR3 protein: CSARVPTSGRKETQYF. The CDR3 DNA reads TGCAGTGCTAGAGTACCAACTAGCGGGAGGAAGGAGACCCAGTACTTC.

The chain carries TRBV2 and TRBJ2-3, with D possibly matching TRBD1 (6 bases). V lost 8 bases and J lost 6, with 21 bases in between. Germline CDR1 reads SNHLY; CDR2 reads FYNNEI. This CDR3 is 15 amino acids long. CDR3 bases: TGTGCCAGCGGAGGTCAGGGGTTAGGTTACGATACGCAGTATTTT. It encodes CASGGQGLGYDTQYF.

This clonotype came up many times. The rearrangement uses TRBV13 and TRBJ1-4, with a tentative D call TRBD1 (6 bases). V dropped 3 bases and J dropped 4 bases, with 9 bases sitting between them. Per the germline V gene, CDR1 is PRHDT and CDR2 is FYEKMQ (reference sequence). The CDR3 has 14 amino acids. The CDR3 bases are TGTGCCAGCAGCTTGAAGGACAGTAATGAAAAACTGTTTTTT. Protein sequence: CASSLKDSNEKLFF.

In its sample, this clonotype was seen many times. The chain has TRBV11-3 and TRBJ2-3; TRBD2 matches 7 bases. Germline CDR1 reads SGHNT; CDR2 reads YENEEA. The CDR3 contains 16 residues. V shed 1 base and J 6 bases; nucleotides not matched to a gene: 10. CDR3 sequence: CASSLGGSGDHDTQYF. The CDR3 bases are TGTGCCAGCAGCTTAGGGGGCAGCGGGGATCACGATACGCAGTATTTT.

This clonotype was counted many times. This chain connects TRBV20-1 to TRBJ2-5; D possibly uses TRBD1 or TRBD2 (6 bases each). The CDR3 sequence is 14 residues long. Germline CDR1 DFQATT, CDR2 SNEGSKA (reference sequence). Trimming removed 6 bases from V and 4 bases from J, with 18 bases in between. The DNA for the CDR3 is TGCAGTGCAAGTGGGTTGTCGGGGGCAGAGACCCAGTACTTC. Translation: CSASGLSGAETQYF.

At least ten counts were recorded for this clonotype. V is TRBV5-1 and J is TRBJ2-3; 10 bases map to TRBD2. V gave up 0 bases and J gave up 0 bases; unmatched junction bases: 4. The CDR3 covers 17 residues. Germline values: CDR1 SGHRS, CDR2 YFSETQ. The CDR3 nucleotides read TGCGCCAGCAGCTTGGCCTCGACTAGCGGGAGCACAGATACGCAGTATTTT. Its translation: CASSLASTSGSTDTQYF.

Regarding this clonotype: In this CDR3 the conserved last residue, phenylalanine or tryptophan, is missing, so a read error is likely. The chain employs TRBV5-4 and TRBJ1-2; D not resolved. V lost 4 bases, J lost 0 bases, and 19 bases lay in between. Looked up from germline, CDR1 is SGHNT and CDR2 is YYREEE (reference sequence). The CDR3 runs 17 residues. The chain's CDR3 is CASSGEVADKANYGYTS. The CDR3 nucleotides are TGTGCCAGCAGCGGAGAAGTGGCAGACAAAGCTAACTATGGCTACACCTCC.

In this sample, this clonotype turned up many times. This rearrangement joins TRBV10-3 to TRBJ1-2, with TRBD1 as a possible D gene (5 bases). Germline CDR1 ENHRY, CDR2 SYGVKD. The CDR3 contains 13 residues. V dropped 0 bases and J dropped 8 bases, with 10 bases sitting between them. CDR3 in DNA: TGTGCCATCAGTGAGTCCGCGCGGGGCGGCTACACCTTC. Protein sequence: CAISESARGGYTF.

The CDR3 is CASSLLTSGNSGANVLTF. The CDR3 DNA reads as TGCGCCAGCAGCTTGTTGACTAGCGGTAACTCTGGGGCCAACGTCCTGACTTTC. This chain connects TRBV5-1 to TRBJ2-6; 9 positions match TRBD2. The germline CDR1 and CDR2 sequences are SGHRS and YFSETQ. This CDR3 has 18 amino acids. J gave up 0 bases and V 1 base, and 5 bases lay outside the gene matches.

This clonotype was counted many times. This chain links TRBV6-6 with TRBJ2-5; D possibly uses TRBD1 or TRBD2 (5 bases each). The CDR3 consists of 14 residues. From germline, CDR1 is MNHNY and CDR2 SVGAGI (reference sequence). Deletions cut 8 bases from V and 4 bases from J, with 17 bases between. The CDR3 coding sequence is TGTGCCAGCGGCCCCCCGGGGACCCCAGAGACCCAGTACTTC. Its protein product is CASGPPGTPETQYF.

This clonotype has a count of ten or more. The chain links TRBV6-1 to TRBJ2-7, with TRBD2 as a possible D gene (7 bases). CDR1 is MNHNS and CDR2 is SASEGT in the germline V gene. This CDR3 is built from 15 residues. Trimming removed 2 bases from V and 3 bases from J, with 14 bases in between. DNA for the CDR3: TGTGCCAGCAGTGAATTCGCGGGGGCAGGCTACGAGCAGTACTTC. Protein: CASSEFAGAGYEQYF.

V and J are TRBV20-1 and TRBJ1-6; D uncertain. The germline V and J ends were trimmed by 0 bases and 9 bases, with 9 bases remaining between them. Germline CDR1 is DFQATT and CDR2 is SNEGSKA (reference sequence). This CDR3 contains 13 residues. The CDR3 region is CSARDPTASPLHF. The DNA for the CDR3 is TGCAGTGCTAGAGACCCGACCGCTTCACCCCTCCACTTT.